This T cell receptor (beta chain) comes out of a study of CD8+CD57+ T cells in acquired aplastic anemia. Regarding the study as a whole: Between patients and controls, 25 to 35 CD8+ CDR3 sequences were found in common.

About this clonotype itself: The antigen is undetermined.

The CDR3 loop spans 16 amino acids. The V end lost 6 bases, the J end lost 4 bases, and 21 bases lay between the germline ends. Germline values: CDR1 LNHDA, CDR2 SQIVND (reference sequence). Genomic DNA templated the TCR beta VDJ and CDR3 profiling. A single record per CDR3 protein comes from TCRdb applying MiXCR to the reads. The sample contains some 180,000 distinct CDR3 sequences, around 63% of which appear only once. Flow cytometry had shown expanded CD8+CD57+ cells in the patients chosen for sequencing. Everyone among the patients had severe acquired aplastic anemia. This receptor was obtained from a human donor with aplastic anemia. The sample comprised sorted CD4+, CD8+, or CD8+CD57+ T cells (not recorded which) from PBMCs. This chain uses TRBV19 with TRBJ1-1; maybe TRBD1 (6 bases). CDR3: CASSAERGNSGTEAFF. The CDR3, as DNA: TGTGCCAGTAGCGCGGAGAGGGGGAATTCGGGCACTGAAGCTTTCTTT.